This T cell receptor (beta chain) is drawn from a study of shared clonotypes between healthy human individuals (dated by TCRdb to about 2020). Looking at the study overall: A few men and a couple of women, aged 18 to 49 years, made up the cohort. Per donor, three plates each were used for CD4 naive and CD4 memory, two for CD8 naive, and one for CD8 memory. The study deeply sequenced blood TCR repertoires of about 5 healthy adults to estimate repertoire size and the extent of clonotype sharing between individuals. To increase sequencing depth and limit assay-specific biases, different laboratories used diverse techniques to prepare libraries and sequence TCR repertoires. Each donor's leukapheresis produced roughly between roughly 0.85 and 10 billion PBMCs.

Study-wide conclusions, independent of this receptor: Pairwise subsampling indicated that sequencing depth was expected to affect the degree of clonotype sharing among donors. Rarefaction of sorted-subset datasets indicated incomplete sequencing despite the large sequencing depth. Larger estimated clonotype richness was generally found for naive subsets than for memory subsets. Because the study included a small number of donors, the genetic and exposure-history diversity represented was limited. Sampling was limited to blood, and TCR repertoires in tissue likely differ from TCR repertoires in blood. Sharing across a handful of donors was observed for around 5% of naive CD4, 3.5% of naive CD8, 2.3% of memory CD4, and roughly 0.4% of memory CD8 clonotypes. Higher generation probabilities were observed for clonotypes shared by all four sorted-subset donors than for non-shared clonotypes.

The cysteine opens and the phenylalanine closes a CDR3 of 15 amino acids. CDR3 DNA is the only sequence kept; it has 45 bases, read in frame from the first base. V loses 0 bases of germline sequence and J loses 6 bases, and the interval between the two ends is 15 bases. Sequences LGHNA (CDR1) and YNFKEQ (CDR2) are obtained from the germline V gene. Using the deep immunoSEQ assay, TCR CDR3 regions were amplified from genomic DNA by multiplex PCR. Genomic DNA extracted from each cell subset was distributed evenly over all wells of several immunoSEQ 96-well plates, and each plate served as one replicate. For sorted subsets, around 200 ng genomic DNA, equal to 30,000 to 35,000 T cell genomes, was loaded into each replicate PCR. Purified libraries were quantified with a Qubit 3.0 fluorometer, sized on a Bioanalyzer 2100, and re-quantified with the KAPA Library Quantification kit. A separate single-read 150-cycle Illumina NextSeq 550 flow cell was used to sequence each immunoSEQ 96-well plate. The authors' pipeline ran thus. Because the immunoSEQ output held only junctional sequences and lacked quality scores, the filtering could not match the filtering applied to full-length reads. Sequences were annotated with PyIR, a Python wrapper for IgBLAST v1.9, and V/J genes and CDR3 were assigned using IMGT germline references. Reads were removed for weak V/J assignments (E-value above 1e-6), missing CDR3, stop codons, out-of-frame junctions, or ambiguous translated residues. V3J clonotypes were defined as sequences sharing the same inferred V gene, J gene, and CDR3 amino acid sequence. To compute the percentage overlap between repertoires, the number of shared unique clonotypes was divided by the size of the smaller repertoire. Richness of each repertoire was evaluated using RTK rarefaction, the Chao1 estimator, and Recon v2.1 estimates of unobserved clonotypes. OLGA was used to compute generation probabilities for all TCRbeta clonotypes that the gDNA method yielded from a handful of donors. The table was pulled from immuneACCESS by TCRdb, which kept in-frame rearrangements only. Such tables lose some clones; where checked, under half of the loss comes from unresolved V genes, and the rest has no known cause. The V and J calls and clone size are taken from that table; D and trimming were inferred from the DNA. This sample lists some 1 million clones; about 76% were detected once. 1.4% of the sample is in the top ten clones.

On this clone: What this receptor recognizes is not known. No per-base quality is available; no much larger clone lies one base away.

Healthy HIV-negative adults with no recently reported acute infections or vaccinations were included as donors. All donors were Caucasian adults living in Nashville, Tennessee, USA. Magnetic negative selection was used to enrich CD4+ T cells, after which naive cells were positively selected on CD45RA and the negative fraction became the memory subset. Blood was obtained by leukapheresis, after which PBMCs were separated by Ficoll-Histopaque density gradient centrifugation and cryopreserved in liquid nitrogen vapor phase. Purity and quantity of every magnetically sorted T cell population were checked by analytical flow cytometry. Genomic DNA was isolated from every sorted fraction and measured by UV absorbance on a Nanodrop 2000c.

The chain is encoded by TRBV4-2 joined to TRBJ2-7, with the D segment possibly TRBD1 or TRBD2, each aligning over 5 bases. The sample consisted of memory CD4+ T cells sorted from blood. According to the study, the label for this sample's cell subset or site signals: CD45RA-negative fraction. The source is a man aged 18 to 29 in good health. The CDR3: CASSQDSRQGVEQYF. Read as DNA, the sequence is TGTGCCAGCAGCCAAGATAGCAGGCAGGGAGTCGAGCAGTACTTC.